This T cell receptor (beta chain) was sequenced in a study of T cell responses to AZD1222 COVID-19 vaccine. Study results and caveats: The peak T cell response came first, and repertoires were sampled only after it. At baseline, just five to seven AZD1222 recipients tested seropositive. Unmutated variant regions are reportedly the target of nearly half of TCRs that are spike-specific.

The ends lost 4 bases at V and 10 bases at J; junction bases unmatched: 3. The CDR3 runs 12 residues. Comment on this clone: The antigen is unknown.

Pooled samples include second doses given at about 4 or 12 weeks. TCRdb's copy holds only in-frame clones and misses some; the assay was immunoSEQ multiplex PCR. Of about 110,000 clones detected, approximately 92% appear once; the ten largest clones hold about 2.5%. J is TRBJ2-1 and V is TRBV12-3 or TRBV12-4, with 8 bases that match TRBD1. The material sequenced was peripheral blood, taken 28 days after the second AZD1222 dose. The source of this sequence is an adult who received the AZD1222 COVID-19 vaccine. The CDR3 region is CASSSTGEEQFF. CDR3 nucleotides: TGTGCCAGCAGTTCGACAGGGGAGGAGCAGTTCTTC.